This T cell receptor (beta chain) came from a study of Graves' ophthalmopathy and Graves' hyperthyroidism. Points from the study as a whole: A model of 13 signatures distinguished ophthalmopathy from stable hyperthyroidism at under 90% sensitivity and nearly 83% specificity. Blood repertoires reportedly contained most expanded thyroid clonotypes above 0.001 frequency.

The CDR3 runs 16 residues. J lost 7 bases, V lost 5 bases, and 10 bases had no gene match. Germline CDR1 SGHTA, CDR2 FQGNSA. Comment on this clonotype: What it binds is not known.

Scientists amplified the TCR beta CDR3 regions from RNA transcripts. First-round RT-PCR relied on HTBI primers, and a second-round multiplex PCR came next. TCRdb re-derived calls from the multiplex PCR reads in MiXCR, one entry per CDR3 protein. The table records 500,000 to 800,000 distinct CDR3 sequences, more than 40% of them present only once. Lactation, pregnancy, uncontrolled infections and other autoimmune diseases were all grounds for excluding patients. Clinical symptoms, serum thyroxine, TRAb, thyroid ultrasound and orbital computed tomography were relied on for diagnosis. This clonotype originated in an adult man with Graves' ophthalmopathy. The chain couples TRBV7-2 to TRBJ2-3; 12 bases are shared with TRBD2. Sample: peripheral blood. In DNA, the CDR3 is TGTGCCAGCAGCCTGCCTAGCGGGGGGGCCGGAAATACGCAGTATTTT. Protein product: CASSLPSGGAGNTQYF.